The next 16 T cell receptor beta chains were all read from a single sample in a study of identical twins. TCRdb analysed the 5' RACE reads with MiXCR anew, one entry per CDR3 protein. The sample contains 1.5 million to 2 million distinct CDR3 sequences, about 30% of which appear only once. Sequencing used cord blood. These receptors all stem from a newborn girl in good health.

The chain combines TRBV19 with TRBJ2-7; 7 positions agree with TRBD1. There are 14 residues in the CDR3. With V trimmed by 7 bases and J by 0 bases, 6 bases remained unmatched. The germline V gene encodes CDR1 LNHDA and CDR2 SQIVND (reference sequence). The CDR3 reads CASTQTGTSYEQYF. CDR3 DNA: TGTGCCAGTACCCAGACAGGGACCTCCTACGAGCAGTACTTC.

The CDR3 reads CSASREDEKLFF. As DNA, the CDR3 is TGCAGTGCTAGCAGGGAGGATGAAAAACTGTTTTTT. This chain joins TRBV20-1 and TRBJ1-4; possibly TRBD1 for D (5 bases). Germline values: CDR1 DFQATT, CDR2 SNEGSKA (reference sequence). V shed 3 bases and J shed 6 bases, with 8 bases lying between them. The CDR3 totals 12 residues.

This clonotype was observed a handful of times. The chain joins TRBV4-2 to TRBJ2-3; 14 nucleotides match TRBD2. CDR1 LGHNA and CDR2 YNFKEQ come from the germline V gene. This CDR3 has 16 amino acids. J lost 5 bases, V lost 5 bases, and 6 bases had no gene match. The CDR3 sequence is CASSDVGTSGRDTQYF. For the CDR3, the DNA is TGTGCCAGCAGCGACGTCGGGACTAGCGGGAGAGATACGCAGTATTTT.

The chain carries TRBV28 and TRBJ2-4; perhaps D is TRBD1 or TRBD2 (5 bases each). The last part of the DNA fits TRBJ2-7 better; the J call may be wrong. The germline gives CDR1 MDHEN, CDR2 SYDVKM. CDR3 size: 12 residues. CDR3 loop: CATEGPTYEQYF. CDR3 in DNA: TGTGCCACCGAGGGACCCACCTACGAGCAGTACTTC.

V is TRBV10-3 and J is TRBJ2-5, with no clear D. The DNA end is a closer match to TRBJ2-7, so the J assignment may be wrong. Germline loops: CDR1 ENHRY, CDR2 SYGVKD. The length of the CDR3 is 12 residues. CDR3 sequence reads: CAISVPGYEQYF. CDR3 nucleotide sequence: TGTGCCATCAGTGTCCCAGGTTACGAGCAGTACTTC.

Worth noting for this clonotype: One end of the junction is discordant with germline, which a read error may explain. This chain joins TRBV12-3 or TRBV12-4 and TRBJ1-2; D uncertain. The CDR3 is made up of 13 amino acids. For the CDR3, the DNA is TGTGCCAGCAGTTTAAAGGGAAGCTATAGCTACACCTTC. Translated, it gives CASSLKGSYSYTF.

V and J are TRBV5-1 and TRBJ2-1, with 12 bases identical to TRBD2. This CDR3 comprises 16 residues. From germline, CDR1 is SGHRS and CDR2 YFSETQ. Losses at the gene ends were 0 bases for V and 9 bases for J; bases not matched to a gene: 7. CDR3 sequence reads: CASSLAASGGAAEQFF. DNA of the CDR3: TGCGCCAGCAGCTTGGCGGCTAGCGGGGGGGCAGCTGAGCAGTTCTTC.

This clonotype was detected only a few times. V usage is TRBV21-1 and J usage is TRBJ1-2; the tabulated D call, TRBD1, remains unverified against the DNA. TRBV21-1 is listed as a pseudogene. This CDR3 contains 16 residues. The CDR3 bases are TGTGCCAGCAGCCTTAACCGGACAGGGTACAACTATGGCTACACCTTC. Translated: CASSLNRTGYNYGYTF.

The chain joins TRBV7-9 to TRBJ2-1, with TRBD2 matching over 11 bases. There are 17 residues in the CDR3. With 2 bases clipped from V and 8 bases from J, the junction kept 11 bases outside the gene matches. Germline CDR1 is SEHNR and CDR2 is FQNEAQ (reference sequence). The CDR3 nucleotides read TGTGCCAGCAGCTTACATAATAGCGGGAGGGCTAGGGATGAGCAGTTCTTC. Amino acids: CASSLHNSGRARDEQFF.

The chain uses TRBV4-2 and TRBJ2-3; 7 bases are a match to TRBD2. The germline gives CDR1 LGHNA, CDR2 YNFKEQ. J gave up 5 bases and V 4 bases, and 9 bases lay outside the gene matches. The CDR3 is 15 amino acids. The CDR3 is CASSLGLVGRDTQYF. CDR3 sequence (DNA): TGTGCCAGCAGCCTCGGACTAGTAGGGAGAGATACGCAGTATTTT.

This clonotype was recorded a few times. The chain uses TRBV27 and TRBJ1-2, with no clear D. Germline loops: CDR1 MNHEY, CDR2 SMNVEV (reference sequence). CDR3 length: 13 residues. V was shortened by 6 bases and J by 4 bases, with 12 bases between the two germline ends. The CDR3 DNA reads TGTGCCAGCAGCCGCACTGGTTTCTATGGCTACACCTTC. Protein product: CASSRTGFYGYTF.

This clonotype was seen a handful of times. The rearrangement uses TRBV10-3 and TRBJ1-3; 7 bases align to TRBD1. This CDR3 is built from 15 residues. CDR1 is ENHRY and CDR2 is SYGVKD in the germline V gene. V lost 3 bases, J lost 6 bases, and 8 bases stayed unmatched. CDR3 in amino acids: CAISELSGGINTIYF. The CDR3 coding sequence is TGTGCCATCAGTGAATTGTCAGGGGGAATAAACACCATATATTTT.

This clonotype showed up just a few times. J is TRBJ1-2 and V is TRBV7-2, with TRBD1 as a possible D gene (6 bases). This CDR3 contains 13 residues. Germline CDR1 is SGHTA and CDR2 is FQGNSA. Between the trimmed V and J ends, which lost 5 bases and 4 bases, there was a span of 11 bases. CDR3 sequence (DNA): TGTGCCAGCAGCGTTGGGACACCCTATGGCTACACCTTC. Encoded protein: CASSVGTPYGYTF.

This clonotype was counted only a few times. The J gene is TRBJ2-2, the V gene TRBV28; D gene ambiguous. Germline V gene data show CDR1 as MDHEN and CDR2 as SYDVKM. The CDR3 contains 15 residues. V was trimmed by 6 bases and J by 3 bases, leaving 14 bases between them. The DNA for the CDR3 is TGTGCCAGCAGGACGTTAGGTCGGGACACCGGGGAGCTGTTTTTT. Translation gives CASRTLGRDTGELFF.

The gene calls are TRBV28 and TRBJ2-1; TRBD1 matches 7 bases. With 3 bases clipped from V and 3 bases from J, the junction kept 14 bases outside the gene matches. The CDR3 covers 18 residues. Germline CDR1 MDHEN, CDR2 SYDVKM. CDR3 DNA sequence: TGTGCCAGCAGTTTTGATCGATGGTTGGGGACAGTCTACAATGAGCAGTTCTTC. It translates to CASSFDRWLGTVYNEQFF.

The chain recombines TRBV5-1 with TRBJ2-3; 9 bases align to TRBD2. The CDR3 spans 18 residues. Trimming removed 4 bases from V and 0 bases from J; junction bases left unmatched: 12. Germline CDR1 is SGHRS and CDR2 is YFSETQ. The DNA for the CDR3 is TGCGCCAGCAGCCTTATCAGACTAGCGGCGTCTAGCACAGATACGCAGTATTTT. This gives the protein CASSLIRLAASSTDTQYF.